Sequencing of this T cell receptor (beta chain) was carried out in a study of T cell responses to AZD1222 COVID-19 vaccine (dated by TCRdb to about 2021). A note on the overall study: AZD1222 recipients given second doses at about 4 weeks or at about 12 weeks were pooled, since spike-specific TCR depth and breadth were not found to differ between the two schedules. A total of 233 trial participants underwent TCR sequencing, of whom around 210 had received two doses of AZD1222 and about 26 had received two doses of the MenACWY control vaccine. Trial participants were enrolled by age into 18-55, 56-69 and 70-plus year subgroups, with around 150, 28 and 57 TCR-sequenced participants respectively.

Beyond this particular receptor, the publication reports: Conclusions about previously exposed vaccinees were limited because only 6 or 7 AZD1222 recipients were SARS-CoV-2 seropositive at baseline. No day 14 peak-response samples were available, so repertoires were characterized only after the peak T cell response. Spike-specific TCR breadth and depth rose significantly after two AZD1222 doses compared with day 0 and with MenACWY recipients. Reportedly, almost half of the unique spike-specific TCRs recognized epitopes lying outside the regions that are mutated in the B.1.351 and B.1.1.7 variants. Participants were mostly white British and included more females than males, and it was suggested by the authors that clonal diversity may have been underestimated. In the small 56-69-year group, the increase in depth fell short of significance, most likely because of low power. Vaccine-associated CD4 TCRs spanned the whole spike protein, with dominant responses in regions 160-218 and 743-854.

As regards this clone: Its antigen has not been determined. There are no base qualities to consult, and no much larger clone falls within one base.

The CDR3 regions of human TCRbeta chains were subjected to immunosequencing. From the authors' description of their analysis: TCRs in the repertoires were matched against a reference library of SARS-CoV-2-specific TCRs that had been generated with the MIRA antigen-specificity platform. Breadth was defined as the fraction of unique TCRs that were SARS-CoV-2-associated. Depth was defined as the fraction of total T cells that were SARS-CoV-2-associated. Using the MIRA data, every spike-specific TCR was mapped to the spike region that the TCR reacted to and assigned to either a CD4 or a CD8 class. Log10-transformed breadth and depth values were compared by one-way ANOVA with Sidak's multiple comparisons tests. Entries here come from immuneACCESS through TCRdb and include only in-frame sequences with V and J called. Some clones fail to appear in such tables; in the studies checked, an unresolved V gene covers under half of the shortfall, and the cause of the remainder is unknown. V, J and clone size were drawn from that table, and D and trimming were deduced from the DNA. In all, the sample holds about 110,000 clones, and around 81% of those were seen once. The ten top clones hold around a tenth of the sample.

The V end loses 2 bases and the J end loses 1 base, and a stretch of 6 bases separates them. The CDR3 holds 14 amino acids from the cysteine to the phenylalanine. Left in the record is the CDR3 DNA by itself, 42 bases read in frame from the first base. CDR1 and CDR2 were assigned from the germline V gene as MDHEN and SYDVKM. The meaning of the sample's time point label: baseline before first vaccination. The vaccinee samples were drawn from two UK trials, COV001 and COV002, one of which was a single-blind randomized controlled phase 2/3 trial testing AZD1222 (ChAdOx1 nCoV-19) in healthy adults. For TCRbeta chain sequencing, PBMC samples from trial participants were taken at day 0 and at day 28 after the second dose.

The sample consisted of peripheral blood, taken on day 0 of AZD1222 vaccination. This clonotype was obtained from an adult in good health. The V and J genes are TRBV28 and TRBJ2-4; too little of a D gene remains to name it. This receptor has the CDR3 CASSLAGAKNIQYF. The nucleotide sequence reads as follows: TGTGCCAGCAGTTTAGCCGGGGCCAAAAACATTCAGTACTTC.